This entry lists 15 T cell receptor beta chains sequenced from one sample in a study of blood T cell repertoires in COVID-19. This table comes from immunoSEQ multiplex PCR, and its TCRdb copy is limited to in-frame clones, with some not included. The sample lists around 50,000 clones, 91% occurring once. Sequenced sample: peripheral blood. These receptors were taken from a man in his 70s with active COVID-19.

The rearrangement joins TRBV6-5 to TRBJ2-2; 8 bases fit TRBD1. Trimming at V came to 5 bases and at J to 4 bases, leaving 6 bases not matched to a gene. Germline CDR1 reads MNHEY; CDR2 reads SVGAGI. This CDR3 spans 15 amino acids. The CDR3 sequence: CASSPTGASTGELFF. The DNA of the CDR3 is TGTGCCAGCAGTCCGACAGGGGCGAGCACCGGGGAGCTGTTTTTT.

The chain combines TRBV5-1 with TRBJ2-1, with D perhaps matching TRBD1 (5 bases). Germline CDR1 reads SGHRS; CDR2 reads YFSETQ. The CDR3 sequence is 14 residues long. V was clipped by 1 base and J by 3 bases, with 8 bases between them. The CDR3 DNA follows: TGCGCCAGCAGCTTGCCCGACAGCTACAATGAGCAGTTCTTC. As protein: CASSLPDSYNEQFF.

The chain recombines TRBV29-1 with TRBJ2-4, with 9 bases aligning to TRBD1. The CDR3 spans 17 residues. In germline, CDR1 is SQVTM, CDR2 ANQGSEA. The J segment lost 2 bases and the V segment lost 0 bases, leaving 8 bases of the junction unmatched. The CDR3 sequence: CSVEETTGTGTKNIQYF. Written as DNA, the CDR3 is TGCAGCGTTGAAGAGACCACCGGGACAGGGACCAAAAACATTCAGTACTTC.

The rearrangement links TRBV2 to TRBJ2-2; D remains ambiguous. V lost 7 bases and J lost 3, with 6 bases in between. CDR3 size: 12 residues. CDR1 is SNHLY, CDR2 FYNNEI, per germline. The CDR3 DNA is TGTGCCAGCACCGCAGACACCGGGGAGCTGTTTTTT. Translating it yields CASTADTGELFF.

The CDR3 DNA sequence: TGTGCCAGCAGCCCTGTAGGGGGCGGCTTCTACGAGCAGTACTTC. It yields the protein CASSPVGGGFYEQYF. The chain combines TRBV7-8 with TRBJ2-7; 7 nucleotides match TRBD1. J lost 3 bases, V lost 5 bases, and 10 bases had no gene match. The CDR3 length is 15 residues. Looked up from germline, CDR1 is SGHVS and CDR2 is FQNEAQ.

This clone appeared once. V gene TRBV7-3 combines with J gene TRBJ2-2, with TRBD1 identical over 8 bases. Unmatched junction bases numbered 8, after V lost 5 bases and J lost 3 bases. The CDR3 extends over 16 amino acids. CDR1 and CDR2 from the germline V gene are SGHTA and FQGTGA. CDR3 nucleotides: TGTGCCAGCAGCCGCGGACAGGGAGCGGACACCGGGGAGCTGTTTTTT. This gives the protein CASSRGQGADTGELFF.

The CDR3 bases are TGTGCCAGCAGCCGACAGAGGCTTATCGCGAACACCGGGGAGCTGTTTTTT. Its translation is CASSRQRLIANTGELFF. V is TRBV7-9 and J is TRBJ2-2, with D perhaps TRBD1 (5 bases). The CDR3 length is 17 residues. Trimming stripped 5 bases from V and 0 bases from J, with 16 bases between. Germline CDR1 and CDR2: SEHNR and FQNEAQ (reference sequence).

V and J are TRBV7-9 and TRBJ2-7, with 8 bases lining up with TRBD1. The V gene's germline CDR1 is SEHNR and CDR2 FQNEAQ (reference sequence). The CDR3 loop spans 16 amino acids. Trimming cost V 2 bases and J 0 bases; bases outside gene matches: 6. CDR3 sequence (DNA): TGTGCCAGCAGCTTACGGACAGGGTCATCCTCCTACGAGCAGTACTTC. Encoded protein: CASSLRTGSSSYEQYF. Drawing the rest from reference TRBV7-9 and TRBJ2-7, the complete variable domain is DTGVSQNPRHKITKRGQNVTFRCDPISEHNRLYWYRQTLGQGPEFLTYFQNEAQLEKSRLLSDRFSAERPKGSFSTLEIQRTEQGDSAMYLCASSLRTGSSSYEQYFGPGTRLTVT.

The genes are TRBV2 and TRBJ2-2, with TRBD2 as a possible D gene (5 bases). Looked up from germline, CDR1 is SNHLY and CDR2 is FYNNEI. The CDR3 extends over 14 amino acids. V lost 9 bases and J 6 bases, leaving 17 bases between the germline ends. CDR3 region: CASTGLIIPGELFF. DNA for the CDR3: TGTGCCAGTACGGGATTAATAATTCCCGGGGAGCTGTTTTTT.

J is TRBJ2-1 and V is TRBV19; D is uncertain. From germline, CDR1 is LNHDA and CDR2 SQIVND (reference sequence). The CDR3 spans 14 residues. The V gene lost 5 bases and the J gene lost 5 bases, with 13 bases spanning the gap. CDR3 in DNA: TGTGCCAGTAGTGGGCTGACAACAAACAATGAGCAGTTCTTC. It translates to CASSGLTTNNEQFF.

CDR3 sequence reads: CAITGENNSPLHF. The CDR3 bases are TGTGCCATCACAGGCGAGAACAATTCACCCCTCCACTTT. The gene calls are TRBV10-3 and TRBJ1-6; no reliable D call. CDR1 is ENHRY, CDR2 SYGVKD, per germline. The CDR3 runs to 13 residues. Trimming shortened V by 7 bases and J by 7 bases, and 11 bases separated the two germline ends.

The J gene is TRBJ2-7, the V gene TRBV6-5; 9 nucleotides align to TRBD1. V lost 6 bases and J lost 4; bases outside the gene matches: 7. From germline, CDR1 is MNHEY and CDR2 SVGAGI. The CDR3 sequence is 14 residues long. The CDR3 bases are TGTGCCAGCAGGGTGGGACAGGGTATTTACGAGCAGTACTTC. Encoded protein: CASRVGQGIYEQYF.

The rearrangement uses TRBV18 and TRBJ1-1; D possibly corresponds to TRBD1 (5 bases). The V and J ends lost 3 bases and 3 bases respectively, with 11 bases between them. The CDR3 length is 14 residues. The germline V gene has CDR1 KGHSH and CDR2 LQKENI. The CDR3 here is CASSPMGHDTEAFF. The CDR3 DNA reads TGTGCCAGCTCACCGATGGGGCACGACACTGAAGCTTTCTTT. Complete variable domain (other parts from reference TRBV18 and TRBJ1-1): NAGVMQNPRHLVRRRGQEARLRCSPMKGHSHVYWYRQLPEEGLKFMVYLQKENIIDESGMPKERFSAEFPKEGPSILRIQQVVRGDSAAYFCASSPMGHDTEAFFGQGTRLTVV.

The gene calls are TRBV7-2 and TRBJ1-3; perhaps TRBD1 as D (5 bases). The V and J ends lost 4 bases and 4 bases respectively, with 11 bases between them. There are 14 residues in the CDR3. The germline V gene has CDR1 SGHTA and CDR2 FQGNSA. Here the CDR3 DNA reads TGTGCCAGCAGCTCGACAGTTGGGGGAAACACCATATATTTT. It codes for CASSSTVGGNTIYF.

The rearrangement uses TRBV27 and TRBJ2-1; perhaps TRBD2 as D (5 bases). V gave up 3 bases and J gave up 0 bases, with 9 bases separating them. Per the germline V gene, CDR1 is MNHEY and CDR2 is SMNVEV (reference sequence). The CDR3 is 15 amino acids. CDR3: CASSLDLPSYNEQFF. The DNA for the CDR3 is TGTGCCAGCAGTTTGGACTTACCCTCCTACAATGAGCAGTTCTTC.